Presented here are 10 T cell receptor beta chains from one specimen sequenced in a study of CD8 T cells in Susac syndrome. About 0.45 to 1 ug RNA was reverse transcribed with random hexamers. MiXCR, applied by TCRdb to the immunoSEQ multiplex PCR reads, yields one record per CDR3 protein. The table has 300,000 to 350,000 distinct CDR3 sequences, just over 90% seen once; the top ten hold 0.06% to 0.075%. Sequenced input: CD4+ T cells from PBMCs. Receptors originate from a human donor with multiple sclerosis.

V gene TRBV5-1 combines with J gene TRBJ1-5, with TRBD1 as a possible D gene (6 bases). CDR1 and CDR2 (germline): SGHRS, YFSETQ. V lost 4 bases, J lost 5 bases, and 13 bases lay in between. The CDR3 length is 14 residues. CDR3 in DNA: TGCGCCAGCAGCGTAGGGGGAAGTCATCAGCCCCAGCATTTT. Its translation is CASSVGGSHQPQHF.

The genes are TRBV6-5 and TRBJ2-7, with 8 bases lining up with TRBD1. In germline, CDR1 is MNHEY, CDR2 SVGAGI. This CDR3 comprises 16 residues. The trim removed 4 bases at V and 2 bases at J, leaving 10 bases unmatched. The CDR3 loop is CASSWTGRLKPYEQYF. The CDR3 region has the DNA TGTGCCAGCAGTTGGACAGGGAGACTCAAACCCTACGAGCAGTACTTC.

This clonotype came up once. The genes are TRBV12-3 or TRBV12-4 and TRBJ1-1; 10 bases line up with TRBD1. V was pared by 4 bases and J by 0 bases, with 8 bases of the junction left unmatched. The CDR3 has 17 residues. CDR3 loop: CASSSGTGVSMNTEAFF. CDR3 DNA sequence: TGTGCCAGCAGTTCAGGGACAGGGGTCTCCATGAACACTGAAGCTTTCTTT.

The V gene is TRBV6-6, the J gene TRBJ2-3, with D possibly matching TRBD2 (5 bases). The CDR3 has 14 amino acids. Looked up from germline, CDR1 is MNHNY and CDR2 is SVGAGI (reference sequence). V lost 0 bases to trimming and J lost 1 base, with 5 bases between them. The CDR3 sequence: CASSYSRGTDTQYF. The CDR3 coding sequence is TGTGCCAGCAGTTACTCGAGGGGCACAGATACGCAGTATTTT.

This chain uses TRBV6-6 with TRBJ2-1, with TRBD2 identical over 11 bases. Germline CDR1 MNHNY, CDR2 SVGAGI (reference sequence). The J segment lost 10 bases and the V segment lost 4 bases, leaving 9 bases of the junction unmatched. This CDR3 has 15 amino acids. The CDR3 protein is CASSSSSGRVREQFF. The CDR3 nucleotides are TGTGCCAGCAGTTCGAGTAGCGGGAGGGTGCGGGAGCAGTTCTTC.

The chain combines TRBV18 with TRBJ2-1; D is perhaps TRBD2 (9 bases). The CDR3 contains 19 residues. Trimming pared 3 bases from V and 8 bases from J, leaving 29 bases between. Germline lookup yields CDR1 KGHSH and CDR2 LQKENI. The CDR3 DNA follows: TGTGCCAGCTCACCTCAGGGGGCAAGCGGGGGGCCAAGGAGCGATGAGCAGTTCTTC. This encodes CASSPQGASGGPRSDEQFF.

The gene calls are TRBV6-2 or TRBV6-3 and TRBJ2-7, with D possibly TRBD1 on 5 matching bases. The V end lost 6 bases, the J end lost 8 bases, and 11 bases lay between the germline ends. The CDR3 totals 11 residues. Germline CDR1 is MNHEY and CDR2 is SVGEGT. CDR3 DNA sequence: TGTGCCAGCAGACAGCAGGGCAAGCAGTACTTC. Translated, it gives CASRQQGKQYF.

This chain joins TRBV14 and TRBJ2-7; D may be TRBD1 or TRBD2 (5 bases each). V was pared by 1 base and J by 4 bases, with 11 bases between. Per the germline V gene, CDR1 is SGHDN and CDR2 is FVKESK. CDR3 size: 14 residues. CDR3 amino acids: CASSQGGPPYEQYF. CDR3 nucleotide sequence: TGTGCCAGCAGCCAAGGGGGACCTCCTTACGAGCAGTACTTC.

This chain joins TRBV6-2 or TRBV6-3 and TRBJ1-5; D not resolved. The CDR3 runs 15 residues. From germline, CDR1 is MNHEY and CDR2 SVGEGT. V shed 0 bases and J shed 4 bases, with 10 bases lying between them. The CDR3 spells CASSYSIMGNQPQHF. The DNA of the CDR3 is TGTGCCAGCAGTTACTCGATAATGGGTAATCAGCCCCAGCATTTT.

V gene TRBV6-5 combines with J gene TRBJ2-1; 11 bases map to TRBD2. V shed 6 bases, J shed 9 bases, and the junction held 10 bases outside the gene matches. The germline CDR1 and CDR2 sequences are MNHEY and SVGAGI. CDR3 size: 15 residues. CDR3 sequence reads: CASSPGTSGRGEQFF. The CDR3 DNA sequence: TGTGCCAGCAGCCCCGGGACTAGCGGTCGGGGTGAGCAGTTCTTC.